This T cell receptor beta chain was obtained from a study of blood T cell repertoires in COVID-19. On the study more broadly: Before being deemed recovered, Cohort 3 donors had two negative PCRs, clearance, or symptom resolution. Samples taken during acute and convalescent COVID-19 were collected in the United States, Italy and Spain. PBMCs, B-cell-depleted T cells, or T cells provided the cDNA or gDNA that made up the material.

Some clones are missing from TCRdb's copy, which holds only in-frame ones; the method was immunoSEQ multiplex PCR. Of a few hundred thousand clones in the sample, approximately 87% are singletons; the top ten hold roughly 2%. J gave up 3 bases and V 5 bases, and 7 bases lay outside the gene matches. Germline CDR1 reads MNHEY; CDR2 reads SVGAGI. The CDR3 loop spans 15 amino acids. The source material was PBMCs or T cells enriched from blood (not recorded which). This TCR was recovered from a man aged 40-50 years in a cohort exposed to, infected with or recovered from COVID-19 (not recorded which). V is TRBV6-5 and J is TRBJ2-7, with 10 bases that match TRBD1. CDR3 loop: CASSPDRGRFYEQYF. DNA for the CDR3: TGTGCCAGCAGTCCCGACAGGGGGCGCTTCTACGAGCAGTACTTC.